The 10 T cell receptor beta chains in this list originate from one sample, sequenced in a study of blood T cell repertoires in COVID-19. TCRdb keeps only in-frame clones here, not all; method: immunoSEQ multiplex PCR. The table includes 150,000 to 200,000 clones, almost 80% detected once. Specimen: peripheral blood. The receptors stem from a man aged 60 to 69 with active or convalescent COVID-19.

The J gene is TRBJ2-5, the V gene TRBV2; a weak D match, TRBD2 (6 bases). Per the germline V gene, CDR1 is SNHLY and CDR2 is FYNNEI. CDR3 length equals 14 residues. Trimming pared 6 bases from V and 4 bases from J, leaving 15 bases between. CDR3 nucleotide sequence: TGTGCCAGCAGCGAGGGACGGGGAGGAGAGACCCAGTACTTC. Protein sequence: CASSEGRGGETQYF.

The CDR3 region has the DNA TGCGCCAGCAGCTTGCAGGGGGCTACTGAGCAGTTCTTC. Its translation: CASSLQGATEQFF. The rearrangement links TRBV5-1 to TRBJ2-1, with 8 bases that match TRBD1. The V segment lost 1 base and the J segment 9 bases; nucleotides outside the gene matches: 3. Germline V lookup: CDR1 SGHRS, CDR2 YFSETQ. The CDR3 spans 13 residues.

This clone was observed once. The genes are TRBV7-2 and TRBJ2-7; tentative D call: TRBD2 (6 bases). V dropped 8 bases and J dropped 6 bases, with 14 bases sitting between them. The germline V gene has CDR1 SGHTA and CDR2 FQGNSA. The CDR3 covers 12 residues. CDR3 sequence (DNA): TGTGCCAGCGGGCGACGGGGGATCGAGCAGTACTTC. This translates into CASGRRGIEQYF.

The chain links TRBV18 to TRBJ2-7; TRBD2 aligns across 10 bases. After removal of 5 bases from V and 3 bases from J, the junction contained 19 bases not matched to a gene. There are 19 residues in the CDR3. Germline V lookup: CDR1 KGHSH, CDR2 LQKENI. The CDR3: CASSAKGWIDLAGGYEQYF. The CDR3 DNA reads TGTGCCAGCTCAGCCAAGGGGTGGATTGATTTAGCGGGAGGCTACGAGCAGTACTTC.

The rearrangement links TRBV18 to TRBJ2-3; 9 bases match TRBD2. The CDR3 length is 15 residues. V shed 0 bases and J 6 bases; nucleotides not matched to a gene: 4. Germline loops: CDR1 KGHSH, CDR2 LQKENI. CDR3 sequence: CASSPPYSGRDTQYF. CDR3 nucleotide sequence: TGTGCCAGCTCACCACCTTACAGCGGGAGGGATACGCAGTATTTT.

V usage is TRBV3-1 (or the pseudogene TRBV3-2) and J usage is TRBJ1-4; weak D call: TRBD1 (6 bases). Looked up from germline, CDR1 is LGHDT and CDR2 is YNNKEL (reference sequence). V lost 5 bases and J lost 8, with 15 bases in between. The length of the CDR3 is 14 residues. As DNA, the CDR3 is TGTGCCAGCAGCTGGGACAAGGCTGGAGAAAAACTGTTTTTT. It translates to CASSWDKAGEKLFF.

V and J are TRBV28 and TRBJ2-3; TRBD2 matches 14 bases. Germline CDR1 reads MDHEN; CDR2 reads SYDVKM. The CDR3 extends over 15 amino acids. V was pared by 6 bases and J by 7 bases, with 6 bases of the junction left unmatched. The CDR3 DNA is TGTGCCAGCAGAGTCGGACTAGCGGGAGGAAATACGCAGTATTTT. Its translation: CASRVGLAGGNTQYF. Together with reference TRBV28 and TRBJ2-3, the CDR3 gives the full variable domain: DVKVTQSSRYLVKRTGEKVFLECVQDMDHENMFWYRQDPGLGLRLIYFSYDVKMKEKGDIPEGYSVSREKKERFSLILESASTNQTSMYLCASRVGLAGGNTQYFGPGTRLTVL.

The chain uses TRBV3-1 (or the pseudogene TRBV3-2) and TRBJ1-2; 9 bases agree with TRBD1. The junction had 9 bases not matched to a gene; V was cut back by 7 bases and J by 9 bases. From germline, CDR1 is LGHDT and CDR2 YNNKEL (reference sequence). CDR3 length equals 13 residues. CDR3 in DNA: TGTGCCAGCAATGACAGGGGGAGTGAGAGCTACACCTTC. Translating it yields CASNDRGSESYTF.

This chain joins TRBV12-3 or TRBV12-4 and TRBJ2-1; 8 nucleotides agree with TRBD2. The CDR3 covers 11 residues. The V segment lost 10 bases and the J segment 14 bases; nucleotides outside the gene matches: 10. For the CDR3, the DNA is TGTGCCATTCAGAGGGGGACTAGTAAGTTCTTC. Translating gives CAIQRGTSKFF.

This clone was recorded once. The V gene is TRBV5-4, the J gene TRBJ1-2, with 9 bases fitting TRBD1. Unmatched junction bases numbered 7, after V lost 5 bases and J lost 8 bases. The CDR3 is made up of 13 amino acids. Per the germline V gene, CDR1 is SGHNT and CDR2 is YYREEE (reference sequence). The CDR3 spells CASSLDRGFGYTF. The CDR3 nucleotides read TGTGCCAGCAGTCTCGACAGGGGGTTCGGCTACACCTTC.